The rows below give T cell receptor beta chains drawn from one sample of a study of T cells in localized non-small cell lung cancer. Libraries were prepared by immunoSEQ multiplex PCR; TCRdb keeps only in-frame clonotypes and omits some of them. Of fewer than 50,000 clones listed, approximately 80% are singletons. Sequencing was performed on PBMCs, taken before any cancer treatment. These receptors came from a man aged 40 to 70 with stage II lung adenocarcinoma. CDR3s include the opening cysteine and the closing phenylalanine or tryptophan. D genes are given only for firm matches. A clone size is listed for some rows: how often the clone was seen (once, few, many), or a class if it is expanded.

NA | TRBJ2-1 | TRBV7-9 | NA | CASSSLTGFEQFF | TGTGCCAGCAGCTCCCTCACAGGTTTTGAGCAGTTCTTC
NA | TRBJ2-5 | TRBV6-5 | NA | CASSYSSPGSQYF | TGTGCCAGCAGTTACTCGTCCCCAGGGAGCCAGTACTTC
TRBD1 | TRBJ1-5 | TRBV9 | once | CASSEGRGLSQPQHF | TGTGCCAGCAGCGAGGGGAGGGGGCTGTCACAGCCCCAGCATTTT
TRBD2 | TRBJ2-5 | TRBV6-5 | NA | CASSLAGGPQETQYF | TGTGCCAGCAGTTTGGCGGGGGGCCCCCAAGAGACCCAGTACTTC
NA | TRBJ1-1 | TRBV30 | few | CAWSREVAFF | TGTGCCTGGAGCAGGGAAGTAGCTTTCTTT
TRBD1 | TRBJ2-1 | TRBV7-2 | NA | CASSLGQGFYNEQFF | TGTGCCAGCAGCTTAGGACAGGGTTTTTACAATGAGCAGTTCTTC
NA | TRBJ2-5 | TRBV5-4 | once | CASSVDRQKTQYF | TGTGCCAGCAGCGTGGACCGTCAGAAGACCCAGTACTTC
NA | TRBJ2-1 | TRBV18 | NA | CASSPPVGGKGYNEQFF | TGTGCCAGCTCACCGCCCGTGGGAGGCAAAGGATACAATGAGCAGTTCTTC
NA | TRBJ2-6 | TRBV2 | NA | CASRVGGTGANVLTF | TGTGCCAGCAGGGTAGGGGGAACTGGGGCCAACGTCCTGACTTTC
NA | TRBJ2-1 | TRBV19 | NA | CASSIAPITGNEQFF | TGTGCCAGTAGTATTGCCCCGATTACGGGCAATGAGCAGTTCTTC
TRBD2 | TRBJ2-1 | TRBV5-6 | few | CASSSPTSGSWSSYNEQFF | TGTGCCAGCAGCTCCCCGACTAGCGGGAGTTGGAGCTCCTACAATGAGCAGTTCTTC
NA | TRBJ1-2 | TRBV5-4 | NA | CASSQTGSAYGYTF | TGTGCCAGCAGCCAGACAGGTTCCGCCTATGGCTACACCTTC
NA | TRBJ1-5 | TRBV28 | NA | CASSPTSAGNQPQHF | TGTGCCAGCAGCCCTACATCAGCAGGGAATCAGCCCCAGCATTTT
NA | TRBJ2-7 | TRBV9 | NA | CASSVSYEQYF | TGTGCCAGCAGCGTGTCCTACGAGCAGTACTTC
TRBD1 | TRBJ2-7 | TRBV27 | once | CASSSGTGSSYEQYF | TGTGCCAGCAGTTCCGGGACAGGTAGCTCCTACGAGCAGTACTTC
NA | TRBJ1-2 | TRBV13 | NA | CASSLGAGGIDYGYTF | TGTGCCAGCAGCTTAGGCGCGGGGGGAATTGACTATGGCTACACCTTC
NA | TRBJ2-3 | TRBV5-1 | NA | CASSSGAGTTDTQYF | TGCGCCAGCAGCTCCGGCGCAGGAACCACAGATACGCAGTATTTT
NA | TRBJ2-3 | TRBV18 | NA | CASSKGPDTQYF | TGTGCCAGCTCAAAAGGCCCAGATACGCAGTATTTT
NA | TRBJ2-3 | TRBV5-4 | NA | CASSPAPGQEINTQYF | TGTGCCAGCAGCCCCGCCCCAGGCCAAGAAATCAATACGCAGTATTTT
NA | TRBJ2-5 | TRBV5-1 | NA | CASSLKETQYF | TGCGCCAGCAGCCTAAAAGAGACCCAGTACTTC
TRBD1 | TRBJ2-7 | TRBV6-5 | NA | CASKGDRAGYEQYF | TGTGCCAGCAAGGGGGACAGGGCAGGCTACGAGCAGTACTTC
NA | TRBJ2-7 | TRBV5-4 | NA | CASSLGGGGAYEQYF | TGTGCCAGCAGCTTGGGGGGTGGAGGGGCCTACGAGCAGTACTTC
NA | TRBJ2-4 | TRBV30 | NA | CAWSATASKNIQYF | TGTGCCTGGAGTGCGACAGCCTCCAAAAACATTCAGTACTTC
NA | TRBJ2-3 | TRBV9 | once | CASSLLVGPDTQYF | TGTGCCAGCAGCCTCCTAGTAGGACCAGATACGCAGTATTTT
NA | TRBJ2-1 | TRBV5-4 | NA | CASSLGGAHYNEQFF | TGTGCCAGCAGCTTGGGCGGGGCCCACTACAATGAGCAGTTCTTC
NA | TRBJ1-6 | TRBV30 | NA | CAWRKWGEWDSPLHF | TGTGCCTGGAGGAAATGGGGCGAATGGGATTCACCCCTCCACTTT
NA | TRBJ1-3 | TRBV6-5 | NA | CASSGTASGNTIYF | TGTGCCAGCAGCGGGACTGCATCTGGAAACACCATATATTTT
TRBD2 | TRBJ2-3 | TRBV7-3 | NA | CASSTTSGNTQYF | TGTGCCAGCAGCACAACTAGCGGTAATACGCAGTATTTT
NA | TRBJ1-1 | TRBV5-1 | NA | CASSLGSSEAFF | TGCGCCAGCAGCTTGGGCAGCAGTGAAGCTTTCTTT
TRBD2 | TRBJ2-1 | TRBV5-1 | once | CASSSGTSGSYNEQFF | TGCGCCAGCAGCTCCGGGACTAGCGGTTCCTACAATGAGCAGTTCTTC
NA | TRBJ1-1 | TRBV4-2 | NA | CASSQGGSTEAFF | TGTGCCAGCAGCCAAGGGGGGAGCACTGAAGCTTTCTTT
NA | TRBJ2-3 | TRBV6-1 | NA | CASSVGRDTQYF | TGTGCCAGCAGTGTGGGGAGAGATACGCAGTATTTT
NA | TRBJ2-5 | TRBV2 | once | CASSETIRTRVQETQYF | TGTGCCAGCAGTGAGACGATACGGACGAGGGTCCAAGAGACCCAGTACTTC
NA | TRBJ2-1 | TRBV2 | NA | CASTRDNEQFF | TGTGCCAGCACTAGGGACAATGAGCAGTTCTTC
NA | TRBJ1-2 | TRBV7-8 | NA | CASSSRTGHGYTF | TGTGCCAGCAGCTCTCGGACGGGCCATGGCTACACCTTC
TRBD2 | TRBJ2-7 | TRBV2 | once | CASNGGGSSYEQYF | TGTGCCAGCAACGGGGGAGGGAGCTCCTACGAGCAGTACTTC
TRBD1 | TRBJ1-4 | TRBV5-6 | NA | CASSRNRGTNEKLFF | TGTGCCAGCAGCAGAAACAGGGGAACTAATGAAAAACTGTTTTTT
TRBD2 | TRBJ2-7 | TRBV10-1 | once | CASSEAGGEGLAGSYEQYF | TGCGCCAGCAGTGAGGCAGGGGGCGAGGGACTAGCGGGCTCCTACGAGCAGTACTTC
NA | TRBJ2-2 | TRBV2 | few | CASSEVGHQNTGELFF | TGTGCCAGCAGTGAAGTAGGGCACCAGAACACCGGGGAGCTGTTTTTT
NA | TRBJ2-7 | TRBV21-1 | NA | CARPPGRTYEQYF | TGTGCCAGACCACCGGGACGAACCTACGAGCAGTACTTC
TRBD1 | TRBJ1-1 | TRBV18 | NA | CASSPEAGGRTEAFF | TGTGCCAGCTCACCAGAGGCAGGGGGCCGCACTGAAGCTTTCTTT
TRBD1 | TRBJ1-5 | TRBV5-8 | NA | CASTLPTGAQHF | TGTGCCAGCACTCTACCGACAGGGGCCCAGCATTTT
NA | TRBJ2-7 | TRBV5-5 | NA | CASSLEPTEYTYEQYF | TGTGCCAGCAGCTTGGAACCGACGGAATATACCTACGAGCAGTACTTC
TRBD2 | TRBJ2-7 | TRBV19 | NA | CASSRGLADEQYF | TGTGCCAGTAGTAGGGGACTAGCGGACGAGCAGTACTTC
TRBD1 | TRBJ1-1 | TRBV19 | NA | CASSITGDSGTEAFF | TGTGCCAGTAGTATAACAGGGGATTCAGGCACTGAAGCTTTCTTT